The rows below give T cell receptor beta chains drawn from one sample of a study of shared clonotypes between healthy human individuals. Sequencing was performed with immunoSEQ multiplex PCR; in TCRdb, only in-frame clones are kept and a portion is missing. Here the sample spans 2 million to 2.5 million clones, roughly 92% being singletons. The sample comprised naive CD4+ T cells from PBMCs. These receptors all stem from a man between 18 and 35 years old in good health. Some clones in this sample may be carry-over from other donors' samples. CDR3s include the opening cysteine and the closing phenylalanine or tryptophan. The D gene is left open where the match is weak. Size tells how often a clone was seen (once, few, many) or the class of an expanded clone, and some rows leave it out.

cdr3_length	clone_size	j_call	d_call	v_call	cdr3_aa	cdr3_nt
14	-	TRBJ2-1	-	TRBV28	CASSDSKWGNEQFF	TGTGCCAGCAGCGACTCCAAGTGGGGTAATGAGCAGTTCTTC
17	-	TRBJ2-1	TRBD2	TRBV4-1	CASSHTRTSGPYNEQFF	TGCGCCAGCAGCCATACCCGGACTAGCGGACCCTACAATGAGCAGTTCTTC
16	-	TRBJ2-3	-	TRBV28	CASTTRREGPTDTQYF	TGTGCCAGCACAACCCGGCGCGAAGGACCCACAGATACGCAGTATTTT
15	once	TRBJ1-1	TRBD1	TRBV28	CASSLQGALNTEAFF	TGTGCCAGCAGTTTACAGGGGGCGCTTAACACTGAAGCTTTCTTT
13	once	TRBJ2-7	-	TRBV28	CASSQDGSYEQYF	TGTGCCAGCAGCCAGGACGGTTCCTACGAGCAGTACTTC
13	-	TRBJ2-1	-	TRBV6-6	CASSPTFSGEQFF	TGTGCCAGCAGCCCCACCTTTTCGGGCGAGCAGTTCTTC
18	-	TRBJ2-1	-	TRBV14	CASSQDGVSGARYNEQFF	TGTGCCAGCAGCCAAGACGGTGTATCCGGGGCTCGCTACAATGAGCAGTTCTTC
13	-	TRBJ2-5	TRBD2	TRBV2	CASRTGGGETQYF	TGTGCCAGCAGAACGGGAGGTGGGGAGACCCAGTACTTC
11	-	TRBJ1-6	-	TRBV30	CAWSAGDTLHF	TGTGCCTGGAGTGCCGGCGATACCCTCCACTTT
15	-	TRBJ1-4	TRBD1	TRBV6-1	CASSRTGGTFEKLFF	TGTGCCAGCAGCCGGACAGGGGGGACCTTCGAAAAACTGTTTTTT
15	-	TRBJ2-2	-	TRBV4-2	CASSQAGALPGELFF	TGTGCCAGCAGCCAAGCGGGAGCACTGCCCGGGGAGCTGTTTTTT
15	-	TRBJ1-1	TRBD1	TRBV28	CASSPSTGWNTEAFF	TGTGCCAGCAGTCCATCGACAGGGTGGAACACTGAAGCTTTCTTT
17	-	TRBJ2-3	TRBD2	TRBV5-6	CASSLPTSGGDRGTQYF	TGTGCCAGCAGCTTGCCAACTAGCGGGGGGGACAGGGGAACGCAGTATTTT
14	once	TRBJ2-5	TRBD1	TRBV18	CASSPPGTGETQYF	TGTGCCAGCTCACCACCCGGGACAGGGGAGACCCAGTACTTC
16	once	TRBJ2-3	TRBD2	TRBV9	CASSPTGLAGADTQYF	TGTGCCAGCAGCCCCACCGGACTAGCGGGAGCAGATACGCAGTATTTT
16	-	TRBJ2-1	TRBD2	TRBV7-7	CASSLGISGTYNEQFF	TGTGCCAGCAGCCTAGGTATTAGCGGGACTTACAATGAGCAGTTCTTC
16	-	TRBJ2-5	TRBD2	TRBV7-3	CASSLSTSGGSWTQYF	TGTGCCAGCAGCTTAAGTACTAGCGGGGGTTCATGGACCCAGTACTTC
17	-	TRBJ2-1	TRBD2	TRBV5-1	CASSFLAGGRQGGEQFF	TGCGCCAGCAGCTTCCTCGCGGGAGGCCGCCAGGGAGGTGAGCAGTTCTTC
13	-	TRBJ2-6	-	TRBV10-3	CAIRPGGANVLTF	TGTGCCATTCGACCCGGTGGGGCCAACGTCCTGACTTTC
17	-	TRBJ2-7	-	TRBV27	CASSSIRGRAIQYEQYF	TGTGCCAGCAGTTCGATCCGGGGCAGGGCAATACAATACGAGCAGTACTTC
11	-	TRBJ2-5	-	TRBV28	CASSFQETQYF	TGTGCCAGCAGTTTTCAAGAGACCCAGTACTTC
15	-	TRBJ2-7	TRBD1	TRBV10-3	CAISETGGLSYEQYF	TGTGCCATCAGCGAAACAGGGGGCCTTTCCTACGAGCAGTACTTC
15	-	TRBJ1-1	TRBD1	TRBV28	CASRSTGTVNTEAFF	TGTGCCAGCAGATCTACCGGGACAGTGAACACTGAAGCTTTCTTT
15	few	TRBJ1-5	TRBD1	TRBV27	CASNPRGTGNQPQHF	TGTGCCAGCAATCCCCGGGGGACAGGTAATCAGCCCCAGCATTTT
13	-	TRBJ1-5	-	TRBV18	CASSPEENQPQHF	TGTGCCAGCTCACCTGAGGAAAATCAGCCCCAGCATTTT
15	-	TRBJ2-7	TRBD2	TRBV7-2	CASSLVLAGLYEQYF	TGTGCCAGCAGCTTAGTACTAGCGGGACTCTACGAGCAGTACTTC